Each of the 30 T cell receptor beta chains below was sequenced from the same sample in a study of blood T cell repertoires in COVID-19. Sequenced by immunoSEQ multiplex PCR; TCRdb stores in-frame clones only, minus some. The sample includes 97,000 or so clones, about nine tenths seen only once; the top ten take 4.2%. The material sequenced was peripheral blood. The receptors shown here come from a man aged 18 to 35 with acute or convalescent COVID-19.

This sequence joins TRBV27 and TRBJ2-3; 13 positions agree with TRBD2. Germline assignment: CDR1 MNHEY and CDR2 SMNVEV (reference sequence). The V and J ends lost 6 bases and 5 bases, in that order; junction bases with no gene match: 11. The CDR3 runs to 17 residues. The CDR3 reads CASSPTSGGAPGDTQYF. The CDR3 nucleotides are TGTGCCAGCAGCCCCACTAGCGGGGGGGCCCCGGGAGATACGCAGTATTTT.

The rearrangement uses TRBV27 and TRBJ2-2, with a tentative D call TRBD1 (5 bases). The germline V gene has CDR1 MNHEY and CDR2 SMNVEV (reference sequence). The CDR3 consists of 17 residues. Trimming took off 2 bases at V and 1 base at J, with 14 bases between the two ends. CDR3 sequence (DNA): TGTGCCAGCAGTTTAGCTTTCGGCAGGGAGAACACCGGGGAGCTGTTTTTT. It specifies CASSLAFGRENTGELFF.

V and J are TRBV4-1 and TRBJ1-3; D call uncertain. V was cut by 7 bases and J by 2 bases, with 12 bases left in between. There are 14 residues in the CDR3. Germline assignment: CDR1 MGHRA and CDR2 YSYEKL. The CDR3 nucleotides read TGCGCCAGCAACCAGAGAATGGCTGGAAACACCATATATTTT. It yields the protein CASNQRMAGNTIYF.

The chain is built from TRBV18 and TRBJ1-1, with a possible D match to TRBD1 (6 bases). Germline loops: CDR1 KGHSH, CDR2 LQKENI. V lost 4 bases and J lost 0, with 15 bases in between. This CDR3 has 16 amino acids. CDR3 nucleotides: TGTGCCAGCTCACGGGAGGGGGGTCTGGTGAACACTGAAGCTTTCTTT. This translates into CASSREGGLVNTEAFF.

This chain joins TRBV18 and TRBJ1-1; D perhaps matches TRBD1 (6 bases). V lost 1 base, J lost 1 base, and 10 bases lay in between. This CDR3 has 15 residues. Germline V gene sequence: CDR1 KGHSH, CDR2 LQKENI. CDR3 DNA sequence: TGTGCCAGCTCACCACTATGGACAGCGAACACTGAAGCTTTCTTT. Translated: CASSPLWTANTEAFF.

This chain uses TRBV5-6 with TRBJ1-3; a weak D match, TRBD1 (5 bases). The germline V gene has CDR1 SGHDT and CDR2 YYEEEE. V shed 2 bases and J shed 0 bases, with 12 bases lying between them. The CDR3 is 16 residues long. The CDR3 protein is CASSFGRADSGNTIYF. CDR3 bases: TGTGCCAGCAGCTTCGGCAGGGCAGACTCTGGAAACACCATATATTTT.

This chain connects TRBV19 to TRBJ1-6; possibly TRBD1 for D (6 bases). This CDR3 contains 17 residues. The germline V gene has CDR1 LNHDA and CDR2 SQIVND (reference sequence). V shed 5 bases and J shed 0 bases, with 14 bases lying between them. The CDR3 DNA reads as TGTGCCAGTAGTCTGAGACAGGCGAGCTCCTATAATTCACCCCTCCACTTT. It codes for CASSLRQASSYNSPLHF.

The genes are TRBV6-6 and TRBJ1-6, with D possibly being TRBD1 (5 bases). Trimming removed 5 bases at V and 6 bases at J, with 20 bases between. In germline, CDR1 is MNHNY, CDR2 SVGAGI (reference sequence). The CDR3 is made up of 17 amino acids. For the CDR3, the DNA is TGTGCCAGCAGTCACACCAATAAAGGGGCTGCTAATTCACCCCTCCACTTT. Residues: CASSHTNKGAANSPLHF.

The chain couples TRBV9 to TRBJ1-2; tentatively, D is TRBD1 (5 bases). The V gene lost 4 bases and the J gene lost 4 bases, with 17 bases spanning the gap. The CDR3 consists of 15 residues. CDR1 and CDR2 (germline): SGDLS, YYNGEE. CDR3 sequence: CASSPRGGDVYGYTF. The CDR3 coding sequence is TGTGCCAGCAGCCCCCGGGGAGGGGACGTCTATGGCTACACCTTC.

This clone was seen only a few times. V usage is TRBV5-6 and J usage is TRBJ2-2; 8 bases align to TRBD1. Germline-derived CDR1 and CDR2 are SGHDT and YYEEEE. The CDR3 extends over 19 amino acids. With V trimmed by 0 bases and J by 3 bases, 13 bases remained unmatched. The chain's CDR3 is CASSLGVPDRGYYTGELFF. CDR3 nucleotide sequence: TGTGCCAGCAGCTTGGGCGTCCCCGACAGGGGATATTACACCGGGGAGCTGTTTTTT.

This clone was recorded once. V and J are TRBV2 and TRBJ1-1; D gene uncertain. Germline CDR1 is SNHLY and CDR2 is FYNNEI. The germline V and J ends were trimmed by 8 bases and 1 base, with 14 bases remaining between them. This CDR3 is built from 14 residues. CDR3 sequence reads: CASRPLTENTEAFF. The CDR3 coding sequence is TGTGCCAGCCGCCCCCTTACAGAGAACACTGAAGCTTTCTTT.

The CDR3 is CASSRGLGNEQFF. CDR3 nucleotide sequence: TGTGCCAGCAGTCGGGGACTCGGCAATGAGCAGTTCTTC. The V gene is TRBV3-1 (or the pseudogene TRBV3-2), the J gene TRBJ2-1; D is perhaps TRBD2 (6 bases). Between the trimmed V and J ends, which lost 6 bases and 6 bases, there was a span of 12 bases. There are 13 residues in the CDR3. Per the germline V gene, CDR1 is LGHDT and CDR2 is YNNKEL (reference sequence).

This clone was counted a single time. This chain uses TRBV30 with TRBJ1-2, with TRBD1 matching over 7 bases. V gave up 0 bases and J gave up 3 bases; unmatched junction bases: 4. This CDR3 has 14 residues. In germline, CDR1 is GTSNPN, CDR2 SVGIG (reference sequence). CDR3 DNA sequence: TGTGCCTGGAGTGTACTGGGACAGTACTATGGCTACACCTTC. Translating it yields CAWSVLGQYYGYTF.

The rearrangement links TRBV6-5 to TRBJ2-1; the match to TRBD2 covers 7 bases. Per the germline V gene, CDR1 is MNHEY and CDR2 is SVGAGI. V lost 8 bases, J lost 5 bases, and 12 bases stayed unmatched. The CDR3 spans 15 residues. The CDR3 DNA reads TGTGCCAGCCGGCGAAGGCCTAGCGGTCACAATGAGCAGTTCTTC. This gives the protein CASRRRPSGHNEQFF.

V and J are TRBV9 and TRBJ2-5, with D maybe TRBD2 (6 bases). V lost 4 bases and J 3 bases, leaving 10 bases between the germline ends. This CDR3 region has 13 residues. Germline values: CDR1 SGDLS, CDR2 YYNGEE. CDR3 amino acids: CASSRDWKETQYF. The CDR3 DNA reads TGTGCCAGCAGCCGGGACTGGAAAGAGACCCAGTACTTC.

The chain recombines TRBV6-5 with TRBJ1-6; TRBD1 might be the D (6 bases). The CDR3 contains 14 residues. CDR1 MNHEY and CDR2 SVGAGI come from the germline V gene. Trimming shortened V by 8 bases and J by 9 bases, and 17 bases separated the two germline ends. The CDR3 loop reads CASQGHSSGSPLHF. CDR3 DNA sequence: TGTGCCAGCCAGGGACACTCTAGTGGTTCACCCCTCCACTTT.

This rearrangement joins TRBV30 to TRBJ2-3; 8 bases fit TRBD1. The germline V gene encodes CDR1 GTSNPN and CDR2 SVGIG (reference sequence). This CDR3 is 14 amino acids long. V lost 8 bases to trimming and J lost 2 bases; unmatched junction nucleotides: 9. The CDR3 region is CASDRGIHTDTQYF. The CDR3 bases are TGTGCCAGTGACAGGGGTATACACACAGATACGCAGTATTTT.

This chain links TRBV4-1 with TRBJ1-3; 7 bases line up with TRBD1. The CDR3 contains 18 residues. Germline values: CDR1 MGHRA, CDR2 YSYEKL. V shed 1 base and J 0 bases; nucleotides not matched to a gene: 9. This chain's CDR3 is CASSQGPPGQISGNTIYF. As DNA, the CDR3 is TGCGCCAGCAGCCAAGGGCCCCCGGGACAGATCTCTGGAAACACCATATATTTT.

The chain employs TRBV5-6 and TRBJ2-1, with 11 bases aligning to TRBD2. Germline V gene data show CDR1 as SGHDT and CDR2 as YYEEEE. CDR3 length: 17 amino acids. Unmatched junction bases numbered 7, after V lost 5 bases and J lost 0 bases. This CDR3 is CASRGLAGTGSYNEQFF. For the CDR3, the DNA is TGTGCCAGCAGAGGACTAGCGGGTACAGGCTCCTACAATGAGCAGTTCTTC. The whole variable domain, remainder taken from reference TRBV5-6 and TRBJ2-1, is DAGVTQSPTHLIKTRGQQVTLRCSPKSGHDTVSWYQQALGQGPQFIFQYYEEEERQRGNFPDRFSGHQFPNYSSELNVNALLLGDSALYLCASRGLAGTGSYNEQFFGPGTRLTVL.

This chain joins TRBV5-8 and TRBJ1-5; 8 bases align to TRBD1. Unmatched junction bases numbered 3, after V lost 4 bases and J lost 0 bases. CDR1 and CDR2 (germline): SGHTS, YDEGEE. The CDR3 covers 15 residues. The CDR3 spells CASSRTGFSNQPQHF. The CDR3 DNA is TGTGCCAGCAGCCGGACAGGGTTTAGCAATCAGCCCCAGCATTTT.

J is TRBJ2-3 and V is TRBV25-1; 7 nucleotides align to TRBD2. CDR3 length: 13 amino acids. The J segment lost 2 bases and the V segment lost 8 bases, leaving 4 bases of the junction unmatched. Germline lookup yields CDR1 MGHDK and CDR2 SYGVNS. The CDR3 sequence is CASGRDYTDTQYF. Written as DNA, the CDR3 is TGTGCCAGCGGCAGGGACTACACAGATACGCAGTATTTT. The entire variable domain, with the rest obtained from reference TRBV25-1 and TRBJ2-3, is as follows: EADIYQTPRYLVIGTGKKITLECSQTMGHDKMYWYQQDPGMELHLIHYSYGVNSTEKGDLSSESTVSRIRTEHFPLTLESARPSHTSQYLCASGRDYTDTQYFGPGTRLTVL.

The V call is TRBV15, the J call TRBJ1-5; 9 bases are shared with TRBD1. The V gene's germline CDR1 is LNHNV and CDR2 YYDKDF (reference sequence). The CDR3 consists of 14 residues. J was trimmed by 4 bases and V by 4 bases; bases with no gene match: 2. DNA for the CDR3: TGTGCCACCAGCAACGGACAGGGGAATCAGCCCCAGCATTTT. Protein: CATSNGQGNQPQHF.

CDR3 sequence reads: CATSGGTDIYEQYF. CDR3 bases: TGTGCCACCAGTGGAGGGACAGATATTTACGAGCAGTACTTC. The chain combines TRBV24-1 with TRBJ2-7, with 7 nucleotides matching TRBD1. The CDR3 has 14 residues. Germline CDR1 is KGHDR and CDR2 is SFDVKD. After removal of 5 bases from V and 4 bases from J, the junction contained 7 bases not matched to a gene.

This rearrangement joins TRBV2 to TRBJ2-4; 9 bases match TRBD1. The germline V gene has CDR1 SNHLY and CDR2 FYNNEI. This CDR3 has 14 residues. Losses at the gene ends were 4 bases for V and 4 bases for J; bases not matched to a gene: 2. In DNA form, the CDR3 reads TGTGCCAGCAGTGGGACAGGGGCAAAAAACATTCAGTACTTC. This codes for CASSGTGAKNIQYF.

The rearrangement uses TRBV6-5 and TRBJ2-7; D not resolved. Deletions cut 2 bases from V and 5 bases from J, with 13 bases between. The CDR3 length is 14 residues. CDR1 is MNHEY, CDR2 SVGAGI, per germline. The CDR3 protein is CASSYTYTVDEQYF. The CDR3 DNA sequence: TGTGCCAGCAGTTACACGTATACAGTGGACGAGCAGTACTTC.

This sequence joins TRBV19 and TRBJ2-7, with D tentatively TRBD2 (6 bases). Germline V gene sequence: CDR1 LNHDA, CDR2 SQIVND (reference sequence). This CDR3 contains 15 residues. The germline V and J ends were trimmed by 5 bases and 2 bases, with 16 bases remaining between them. The CDR3 DNA reads TGTGCCAGTAGTTCCCGACGGGAGTTCACCTACGAGCAGTACTTC. Translating it yields CASSSRREFTYEQYF.

This clone was seen a single time. V and J are TRBV6-5 and TRBJ1-1; no reliable D call. The CDR3 runs 13 residues. The ends were cut back, 0 bases at V and 9 bases at J, with 11 bases in the middle. Germline values: CDR1 MNHEY, CDR2 SVGAGI. The CDR3 region is CASSYSSTEKAFF. Written as DNA, the CDR3 is TGTGCCAGCAGTTACTCGAGTACAGAAAAAGCTTTCTTT.

The gene calls are TRBV5-1 and TRBJ1-3, with a tentative D call TRBD1 (5 bases). Trimming left V 5 bases short and J 0 bases short, with 15 bases between. This CDR3 region has 16 residues. CDR1 is SGHRS, CDR2 YFSETQ, per germline. Written as DNA, the CDR3 is TGCGCCAGCAGTCAAATTACAGGAATCTCTGGAAACACCATATATTTT. Its protein product is CASSQITGISGNTIYF.

The chain has TRBV7-2 and TRBJ1-1; TRBD1 might be the D (5 bases). There are 15 residues in the CDR3. The V end was cut by 5 bases, the J end by 0 bases, with 13 bases between. Germline CDR1 and CDR2: SGHTA and FQGNSA. In DNA form, the CDR3 reads TGTGCCAGCAGCGACGTGGGGCTAATGAACACTGAAGCTTTCTTT. Its translation: CASSDVGLMNTEAFF.

This rearrangement joins TRBV30 to TRBJ2-1; 9 bases map to TRBD1. J gave up 4 bases and V 5 bases, and 6 bases lay outside the gene matches. Per germline, CDR1 GTSNPN and CDR2 SVGIG (reference sequence). The CDR3 runs to 14 residues. The CDR3 DNA reads as TGTGCCTGGTTCGACAGGGGGATGTACAATGAGCAGTTCTTC. It translates to CAWFDRGMYNEQFF.